This passage covers 21 T cell receptor beta chains from one sample sequenced in a study of shared clonotypes between healthy human individuals. Method: immunoSEQ multiplex PCR; TCRdb's copy keeps in-frame clones and lacks some. The profile shows about 2 million clones, 95% of them singletons. The sequencing input was naive CD4+ T cells sorted from blood. Sample subset: CD45RA+ positively selected. These receptors were obtained from a man younger than 35 in good health.

The J gene is TRBJ2-2, the V gene TRBV6-4, with a possible D match to TRBD2 (6 bases). The CDR3 length is 16 residues. Germline-derived CDR1 and CDR2 are MRHNA and SNTAGT. V gave up 0 bases and J gave up 3 bases, with 11 bases separating them. Here the CDR3 DNA reads TGTGCCAGCAGTGACTCGTGGAGGGCGGACACCGGGGAGCTGTTTTTT. Translating it yields CASSDSWRADTGELFF.

The chain links TRBV28 to TRBJ1-1, with D unclear. Trimming pared 6 bases from V and 10 bases from J, leaving 12 bases between. The V gene's germline CDR1 is MDHEN and CDR2 SYDVKM. This CDR3 region has 11 residues. The CDR3 reads CASRQERVAFF. The CDR3 DNA follows: TGTGCCAGCAGGCAGGAGAGGGTAGCTTTCTTT.

The CDR3 DNA follows: TGTGCCATCGACAGGGACGGAAACACCATATATTTT. This translates into CAIDRDGNTIYF. The chain has TRBV6-1 and TRBJ1-3; 7 positions agree with TRBD1. The germline V gene has CDR1 MNHNS and CDR2 SASEGT. Trimming took 10 bases from V and 4 from J; bases not matched to a gene: 4. The CDR3 runs 12 residues.

CDR3 loop: CASRGGLGDTQYF. In DNA, the CDR3 is TGTGCCAGCAGAGGGGGGCTGGGAGATACGCAGTATTTT. The J gene is TRBJ2-3, the V gene TRBV6-9; D could derive from TRBD1 or TRBD2 (6 bases each). Germline V gives CDR1 MNHGY, CDR2 SVAAGI. V was shortened by 6 bases and J by 5 bases, with 12 bases between the two germline ends. The CDR3 is 13 amino acids.

The V and J genes are TRBV4-2 and TRBJ1-6; 7 nucleotides line up with TRBD1. Germline CDR1 and CDR2: LGHNA and YNFKEQ. This CDR3 is built from 15 residues. J was trimmed by 6 bases and V by 4 bases; bases with no gene match: 6. The CDR3 coding sequence is TGTGCCAGCAGCCTAGAAAGGGACAGTAATTCACCCCTCCACTTT. Translating it yields CASSLERDSNSPLHF.

This chain joins TRBV7-2 and TRBJ1-6; D is unclear. The CDR3 totals 13 residues. The ends were cut back, 4 bases at V and 7 bases at J, with 8 bases in the middle. Germline values: CDR1 SGHTA, CDR2 FQGNSA. The CDR3 bases are TGTGCCAGCAGCTCAAGCCCCAATTCACCCCTCCACTTT. Its protein is CASSSSPNSPLHF.

This chain connects TRBV7-9 to TRBJ2-7, with 12 bases matching TRBD2. CDR1 and CDR2 (germline): SEHNR, FQNEAQ (reference sequence). The junction had 4 bases not matched to a gene; V was cut back by 0 bases and J by 4 bases. The CDR3 has 16 amino acids. DNA of the CDR3: TGTGCCAGCAGCTTAGCCCGGACTAGCGGGATTTACGAGCAGTACTTC. This encodes CASSLARTSGIYEQYF. Full variable domain (outside the CDR3, taken from reference TRBV7-9 and TRBJ2-7): DTGVSQNPRHKITKRGQNVTFRCDPISEHNRLYWYRQTLGQGPEFLTYFQNEAQLEKSRLLSDRFSAERPKGSFSTLEIQRTEQGDSAMYLCASSLARTSGIYEQYFGPGTRLTVT.

This clone was seen just once. Additional DNA sequences in this sample encode the identical CDR3. The CDR3 DNA sequence: TGTGCCAGCAGCGTAGCGGCAGACACTGAAGCTTTCTTT. This sequence encodes CASSVAADTEAFF. This chain joins TRBV9 and TRBJ1-1; no clear D gene. Trimming stripped 0 bases from V and 3 bases from J, with 6 bases between. The CDR3 spans 13 residues. CDR1 and CDR2 from the germline V gene are SGDLS and YYNGEE.

This chain links TRBV2 with TRBJ2-7, with D possibly being TRBD1 (6 bases). The length of the CDR3 is 15 residues. Per the germline V gene, CDR1 is SNHLY and CDR2 is FYNNEI. The V gene lost 1 base and the J gene lost 7 bases, with 17 bases spanning the gap. In DNA form, the CDR3 reads TGTGCCAGCAGTGAAGTGGGAACAGGGTTTGGTGAGCAGTACTTC. Translating it yields CASSEVGTGFGEQYF. Together with reference TRBV2 and TRBJ2-7, the CDR3 gives the full variable domain: EPEVTQTPSHQVTQMGQEVILRCVPISNHLYFYWYRQILGQKVEFLVSFYNNEISEKSEIFDDQFSVERPDGSNFTLKIRSTKLEDSAMYFCASSEVGTGFGEQYFGPGTRLTVT.

The chain uses TRBV6-1 and TRBJ2-1, with 7 bases matching TRBD2. The germline V gene encodes CDR1 MNHNS and CDR2 SASEGT. Trimming took 6 bases from V and 8 from J; bases not matched to a gene: 7. CDR3 length: 13 residues. The CDR3 DNA follows: TGTGCCAGCAGGTCCGGGGCGGGGGATGAGCAGTTCTTC. Its protein product is CASRSGAGDEQFF.

This sequence joins TRBV19 and TRBJ2-1; TRBD2 agrees at 9 bases. Germline assignment: CDR1 LNHDA and CDR2 SQIVND (reference sequence). The CDR3 totals 16 residues. Unmatched junction bases numbered 4, after V lost 4 bases and J lost 0 bases. The CDR3 coding sequence is TGTGCCAGTAGTAGGCTAGCGGGGAGCTCCTACAATGAGCAGTTCTTC. Protein: CASSRLAGSSYNEQFF.

Regarding this clone: Other nucleotide sequences from this sample produce the same CDR3. This sequence joins TRBV27 and TRBJ2-7, with D tentatively TRBD1 (5 bases). Trimming took 2 bases from V and 3 from J, leaving 11 bases between them. The germline CDR1 and CDR2 sequences are MNHEY and SMNVEV (reference sequence). CDR3 length equals 14 residues. The DNA for the CDR3 is TGTGCCAGCAGTTTAAGCACAGGATACTACGAGCAGTACTTC. Translation gives CASSLSTGYYEQYF.

This clone was observed once. V and J are TRBV7-9 and TRBJ1-6, with TRBD1 identical over 7 bases. This CDR3 is 17 amino acids long. Germline values: CDR1 SEHNR, CDR2 FQNEAQ (reference sequence). Unmatched junction bases numbered 9, after V lost 2 bases and J lost 5 bases. The CDR3 sequence is CASSLPGTAGDNSPLHF. The CDR3 nucleotides read TGTGCCAGCAGCTTACCCGGGACAGCAGGAGATAATTCACCCCTCCACTTT.

V is TRBV6-5 and J is TRBJ1-2, with D tentatively TRBD1 (5 bases). Germline CDR1 MNHEY, CDR2 SVGAGI. V gave up 7 bases and J gave up 2 bases, with 17 bases separating them. The CDR3 covers 15 residues. The CDR3 spells CASKQGKKKNYGYTF. The CDR3 DNA follows: TGTGCCAGCAAGCAGGGTAAAAAAAAGAACTATGGCTACACCTTC.

This rearrangement joins TRBV5-6 to TRBJ1-5; the match to TRBD1 covers 7 bases. The germline CDR1 and CDR2 sequences are SGHDT and YYEEEE. The ends lost 2 bases at V and 1 base at J; junction bases unmatched: 3. The CDR3 is 15 residues long. The CDR3 protein is CASSLQDRSNQPQHF. In nucleotides, the CDR3 is TGTGCCAGCAGCTTACAGGACAGGAGCAATCAGCCCCAGCATTTT.

This clone was observed a single time. The sample carries other DNA sequences with the same CDR3. This chain joins TRBV5-1 and TRBJ1-4; D may be TRBD1 (5 bases). The CDR3 runs to 14 residues. The germline CDR1 and CDR2 sequences are SGHRS and YFSETQ. Trimming took 0 bases from V and 5 from J, leaving 8 bases between them. CDR3 DNA: TGCGCCAGCAGCTTGGGGGACGTCAATGAAAAACTGTTTTTT. It is translated as CASSLGDVNEKLFF.

The chain links TRBV7-9 to TRBJ1-1; D unclear. The CDR3 sequence is 13 residues long. Germline loops: CDR1 SEHNR, CDR2 FQNEAQ (reference sequence). The V end lost 4 bases, the J end lost 7 bases, and 13 bases lay between the germline ends. The CDR3 DNA sequence: TGTGCCAGCAGCTGGTTCCAAGGGAATGAAGCTTTCTTT. Translation: CASSWFQGNEAFF. Using reference TRBV7-9 and TRBJ1-1 for the parts outside the CDR3, the full variable domain is DTGVSQNPRHKITKRGQNVTFRCDPISEHNRLYWYRQTLGQGPEFLTYFQNEAQLEKSRLLSDRFSAERPKGSFSTLEIQRTEQGDSAMYLCASSWFQGNEAFFGQGTRLTVV.

Comment on this clone: Other nucleotide sequences in the sample specify the same CDR3. The CDR3 DNA is TGTGCCAGCAGCTTAGACAGGAACACTGAAGCTTTCTTT. Translation gives CASSLDRNTEAFF. The chain is built from TRBV7-8 and TRBJ1-1; D gene uncertain. The germline gives CDR1 SGHVS, CDR2 FQNEAQ. The CDR3 has 13 amino acids. V lost 1 base and J lost 1, with 4 bases in between.

As for this clone: The junction shows a germline mismatch at one end, possibly a read error. This sample includes further DNA sequences coding for the same CDR3. J is TRBJ1-1 and V is TRBV7-9; unclear D gene. Germline CDR1 SEHNR, CDR2 FQNEAQ (reference sequence). The CDR3 spans 15 residues. In DNA form, the CDR3 reads TGTGCCAGCAGCCTAGCGGGTGGGGTGAACACTGAAGCTTTCTTT. Amino acid sequence: CASSLAGGVNTEAFF. Filled out from reference TRBV7-9 and TRBJ1-1, the complete variable domain reads DTGVSQNPRHKITKRGQNVTFRCDPISEHNRLYWYRQTLGQGPEFLTYFQNEAQLEKSRLLSDRFSAERPKGSFSTLEIQRTEQGDSAMYLCASSLAGGVNTEAFFGQGTRLTVV.

The chain links TRBV5-4 to TRBJ2-5, with 11 bases identical to TRBD2. The V and J ends lost 2 bases and 4 bases, in that order; junction bases with no gene match: 13. Germline CDR1 SGHNT, CDR2 YYREEE (reference sequence). The CDR3 loop spans 18 amino acids. CDR3 in DNA: TGTGCCAGCAGCTTCCTTAGCGGGAGGGCTTCGTTAGTAGAGACCCAGTACTTC. It is translated as CASSFLSGRASLVETQYF.

The chain carries TRBV30 and TRBJ1-2; the match to TRBD1 covers 9 bases. CDR3 size: 14 residues. V lost 1 base and J lost 4; bases outside the gene matches: 4. CDR1 is GTSNPN and CDR2 is SVGIG in the germline V gene (reference sequence). CDR3 amino acids: CAWSDRGLSYGYTF. As DNA, the CDR3 is TGTGCCTGGAGTGACAGGGGGCTCAGCTATGGCTACACCTTC.